A selection of T cell receptor beta chains follows, all from one sample in a study of control samples from healthy donors and cancer patients. Assay: immunoSEQ multiplex PCR; the TCRdb copy retains only in-frame clones and omits some. This repertoire shows some 80,000 clones, 85% to 95% found once; its top ten account for nearly 6%. Sequenced: blood. All receptors come from a woman in her sixties in good health. The CDR3 runs from the conserved cysteine through the conserved F or W. The D gene is left open where the match is weak. For some rows the clone size is stated as once, few or many, or as a class when expanded; others skip it.

j_call	v_call	clone_size	d_call	cdr3_aa	cdr3_nt
TRBJ1-1	TRBV28	.	.	CASSLWPEQNTEAFF	TGTGCCAGCAGTTTATGGCCGGAGCAGAACACTGAAGCTTTCTTT
TRBJ1-5	TRBV19	.	.	CASSIRKPNQPQHF	TGTGCCAGTAGTATCCGGAAACCCAATCAGCCCCAGCATTTT
TRBJ2-3	TRBV9	.	TRBD2	CASSVTGTSGTDTQYF	TGTGCCAGCAGCGTAACCGGGACTAGCGGGACAGATACGCAGTATTTT
TRBJ1-5	TRBV7-2	.	.	CASSFQEFQPQHF	TGTGCCAGCAGCTTTCAAGAATTTCAGCCCCAGCATTTT
TRBJ2-7	TRBV2	.	.	CASSESSLSYEQYF	TGTGCCAGCAGTGAAAGCAGTTTATCCTACGAGCAGTACTTC
TRBJ1-5	TRBV11-2	once	.	CASSLDSLRPQHF	TGTGCCAGCAGCTTAGACAGCCTACGGCCCCAGCATTTT
TRBJ1-2	TRBV29-1	.	TRBD1	CSVEPRQGGGYTF	TGCAGCGTTGAACCCCGACAGGGGGGGGGCTACACCTTC
TRBJ1-2	TRBV29-1	.	.	CSAFSWDNYGYTF	TGCAGCGCCTTTTCTTGGGACAACTATGGCTACACCTTC
TRBJ2-1	TRBV7-9	.	.	CASSLPHYNEQFF	TGTGCCAGCAGCTTACCCCACTACAATGAGCAGTTCTTC
TRBJ1-3	TRBV27	.	TRBD1	CASGTGAGNTIYF	TGTGCCAGCGGAACAGGGGCTGGAAACACCATATATTTT
TRBJ2-3	TRBV3-1/TRBV3-2	.	.	CASSPRRTNTDTQYF	TGTGCCAGCAGCCCTCGGAGGACCAACACAGATACGCAGTATTTT
TRBJ2-1	TRBV19	.	.	CASSSGGYGEQFF	TGTGCCAGTAGTAGCGGAGGTTACGGTGAGCAGTTCTTC
TRBJ2-6	TRBV28	.	.	CAHRASGANVLTF	TGTGCCCATAGGGCCTCTGGGGCCAACGTCCTGACTTTC
TRBJ1-2	TRBV19	once	TRBD1	CASSILQGAGYGYTF	TGTGCCAGTAGTATCCTACAGGGGGCCGGCTATGGCTACACCTTC
TRBJ1-2	TRBV18	.	TRBD1	CASSANRDSYGYTF	TGTGCCAGCTCAGCCAACCGGGACAGCTATGGCTACACCTTC
TRBJ1-5	TRBV27	once	.	CASSEMDGGNNQPQHF	TGTGCCAGCTCGGAAATGGACGGCGGGAACAATCAGCCCCAGCATTTT
TRBJ2-2	TRBV3-1/TRBV3-2	.	.	CASSLGAMPSRTGELFF	TGTGCCAGCAGCCTAGGGGCGATGCCGAGCAGGACCGGGGAGCTGTTTTTT
TRBJ1-1	TRBV19	.	.	CASRTLSLSPNTEAFF	TGTGCCAGCAGAACCCTTTCGCTATCCCCGAACACTGAAGCTTTCTTT
TRBJ1-1	TRBV12-3/TRBV12-4	.	.	CASTPSGTLAFF	TGTGCCAGCACTCCGTCTGGGACCTTGGCTTTCTTT
TRBJ1-4	TRBV18	.	TRBD1	CASSPSGQGSATNEKLFF	TGTGCCAGCTCACCTTCGGGACAGGGCTCTGCAACTAATGAAAAACTGTTTTTT
TRBJ2-5	TRBV5-1	.	.	CASSLQETQYF	TGCGCCAGCAGCCTACAAGAGACCCAGTACTTC
TRBJ2-3	TRBV5-1	.	.	CASSLDGVSTDTQYF	TGCGCCAGCAGCTTGGATGGGGTCAGCACAGATACGCAGTATTTT
TRBJ1-4	TRBV4-1	.	TRBD1	CASSQELPGGNEKLFF	TGCGCCAGCAGCCAAGAGCTCCCAGGGGGGAATGAAAAACTGTTTTTT
TRBJ1-2	TRBV10-3	.	.	CAISDQTTGSNYGYTF	TGTGCCATCAGTGACCAAACTACCGGATCTAACTATGGCTACACCTTC
TRBJ1-2	TRBV3-1/TRBV3-2	.	.	CASSQATSRVNYGYTF	TGTGCCAGCAGCCAAGCTACATCCAGGGTTAACTATGGCTACACCTTC
TRBJ2-3	TRBV18	once	TRBD2	CASSPWTSGSTDTQYF	TGTGCCAGCTCACCCTGGACTAGCGGTAGCACAGATACGCAGTATTTT
TRBJ1-1	TRBV30	.	.	CAWSVQVLSVTPEAFF	TGTGCCTGGAGTGTACAGGTCCTGTCAGTAACACCTGAAGCTTTCTTT
TRBJ1-1	TRBV27	.	.	CASSLTRGTEAFF	TGTGCCAGCAGTTTAACTCGGGGAACTGAAGCTTTCTTT
TRBJ1-2	TRBV10-3	.	TRBD1	CAIADRGNYGYTF	TGTGCCATAGCAGACAGGGGTAATTATGGCTACACCTTC
TRBJ2-1	TRBV2	.	.	CASSELGQPRRVF	TGTGCCAGCAGTGAATTGGGACAACCTAGGCGGGTCTTC
TRBJ2-7	TRBV28	.	.	CASKTGRDYEQYF	TGTGCCAGCAAGACGGGCAGGGACTACGAGCAGTACTTC
TRBJ1-1	TRBV5-8	.	.	CASSLTGSERTEAFF	TGTGCCAGCAGCTTAACCGGGAGCGAGAGGACTGAAGCTTTCTTT